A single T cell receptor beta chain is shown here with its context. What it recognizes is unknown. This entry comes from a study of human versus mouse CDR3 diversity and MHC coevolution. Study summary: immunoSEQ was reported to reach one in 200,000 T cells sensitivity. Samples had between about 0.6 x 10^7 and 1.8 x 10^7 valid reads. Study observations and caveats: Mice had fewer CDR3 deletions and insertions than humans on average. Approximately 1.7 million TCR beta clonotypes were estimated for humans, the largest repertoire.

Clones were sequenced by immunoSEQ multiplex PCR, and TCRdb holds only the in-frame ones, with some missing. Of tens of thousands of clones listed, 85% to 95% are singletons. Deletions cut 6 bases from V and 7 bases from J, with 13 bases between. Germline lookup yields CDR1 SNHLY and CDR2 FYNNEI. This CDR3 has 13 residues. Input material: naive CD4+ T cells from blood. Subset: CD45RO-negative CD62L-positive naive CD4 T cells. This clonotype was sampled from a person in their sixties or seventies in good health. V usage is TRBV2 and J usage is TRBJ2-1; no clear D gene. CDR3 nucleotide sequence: TGTGCCAGCAGCTCCGGGTCGAGGAATGAGCAGTTCTTC. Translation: CASSSGSRNEQFF.